This T cell receptor (beta chain) came from a study of a mutant IDH1 vaccine in newly diagnosed glioma. Study-level information: Vaccine administration was initiated 4-6 weeks following radiotherapy alone, or with temozolomide cycles. Pretreatment consisted of radiotherapy, temozolomide, or both, with most receiving both. Treated patients, about 62% male and about 38% female, averaged roughly 43 years of age.

This sample's time point: week 5, during vaccination. It was 300 ug of mutant IDH1 20-mer peptide that made up each vaccine dose, given with topical imiquimod. New astrocytomas of WHO grade 3 or 4 that were IDH1-mutant and ATRX-lost were found in the donors. Germline CDR1 is MDHEN and CDR2 is SYDVKM. There are 13 residues in the CDR3. V was pared by 7 bases and J by 8 bases, with 7 bases of the junction left unmatched. As regards this clone: As yet, its antigen is unknown.

Here immunoSEQ multiplex PCR was the method, and the copy in TCRdb shows in-frame clones only, minus some. The sample has 35,000 to 45,000 clones; approximately 90% are singletons. The starting material was PBMCs, obtained from a glioma patient whose treatment included an IDH1 peptide vaccine. The sequence derives from a man between 50 and 59 years old with glioma. The J gene is TRBJ1-2, the V gene TRBV28; the match to TRBD1 covers 10 bases. CDR3 DNA sequence: TGTGCCAGCACCCCGACAGGGGGCCTGGGCTACACCTTC. Its protein product is CASTPTGGLGYTF.